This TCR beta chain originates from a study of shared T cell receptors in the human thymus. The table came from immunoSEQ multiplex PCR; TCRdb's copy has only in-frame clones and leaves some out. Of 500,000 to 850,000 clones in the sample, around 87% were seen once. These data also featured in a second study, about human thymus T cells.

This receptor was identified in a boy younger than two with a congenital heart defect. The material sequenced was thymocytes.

This CDR3 is CASSPTSGTYEQYF. The CDR3 bases are TGTGCCAGCAGCCCCACTAGCGGTACCTACGAGCAGTACTTC. The V call is TRBV5-5, the J call TRBJ2-7; 8 bases fit TRBD2. J gave up 2 bases and V 4 bases, and 5 bases lay outside the gene matches. The germline V gene encodes CDR1 SGHKS and CDR2 YYEKEE (reference sequence). The CDR3 contains 14 residues.